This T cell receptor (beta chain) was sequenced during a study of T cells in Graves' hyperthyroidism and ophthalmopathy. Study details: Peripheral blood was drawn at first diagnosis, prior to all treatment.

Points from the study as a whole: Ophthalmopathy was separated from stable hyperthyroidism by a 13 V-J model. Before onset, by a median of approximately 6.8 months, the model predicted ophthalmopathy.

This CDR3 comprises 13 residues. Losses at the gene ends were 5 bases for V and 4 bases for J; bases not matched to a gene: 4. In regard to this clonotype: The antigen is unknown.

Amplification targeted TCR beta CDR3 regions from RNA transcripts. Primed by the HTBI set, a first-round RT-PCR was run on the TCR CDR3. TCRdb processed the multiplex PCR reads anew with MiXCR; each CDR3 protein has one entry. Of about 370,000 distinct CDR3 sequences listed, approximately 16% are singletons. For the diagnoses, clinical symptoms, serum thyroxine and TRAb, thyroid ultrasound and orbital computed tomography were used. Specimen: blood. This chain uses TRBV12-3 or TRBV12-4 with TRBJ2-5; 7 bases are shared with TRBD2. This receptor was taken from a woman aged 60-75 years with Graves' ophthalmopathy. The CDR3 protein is CASSAPGGETQYF. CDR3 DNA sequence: TGTGCCAGCAGTGCCCCGGGGGGAGAGACCCAGTACTTC.